This T cell receptor beta chain was recorded in a study of cytomegalovirus exposure and HLA in healthy donors. General study points: A list of 150 or so TCR beta chains associated with cytomegalovirus was given. Many donors shared some public TCRs, even though most TCR sequences were rare. A later analysis found first-cohort TCR clusters tended to co-occur in the 110 or so validation repertoires.

Germline CDR1 MRHNA, CDR2 SNTAGT. V gave up 10 bases and J gave up 8 bases; unmatched junction bases: 9. The CDR3 loop spans 13 amino acids. Sequenced by immunoSEQ multiplex PCR; TCRdb stores in-frame clones only, minus some. The sample yields about 220,000 clones, roughly 83% seen once. The donors were part of the validation cohort, which consisted of about 120 subjects and was separate from the first cohort of hundreds of subjects. As regards this clone: Antigen specificity is unknown.

The clonotype was recovered from a woman aged 25 to 39 in good health and CMV-seropositive. Sequenced material: PBMCs. The V call is TRBV6-4, the J call TRBJ1-2, with 11 bases matching TRBD1. DNA for the CDR3: TGTGCCACCGCAACCGGGACAGGGGGAGGCTACACCTTC. Residues: CATATGTGGGYTF.